The source of this T cell receptor (beta chain) is a study of shared clonotypes between healthy human individuals. Study summary: Per donor, three plates held CD4 naive cells, three held CD4 memory, two held CD8 naive and one held CD8 memory.

Investigators divided CD4+ cells into CD45RA+ naive and CD45RA-negative memory subsets. Trimming left V 8 bases short and J 0 bases short, with 11 bases between. The germline CDR1 and CDR2 sequences are MDHEN and SYDVKM. This CDR3 contains 13 residues. For this clone: Its antigen is as yet unknown.

Whole-study results and caveats: Memory subsets generally showed smaller estimated richness than naive subsets did.

The data were produced by immunoSEQ multiplex PCR, yet TCRdb's version contains in-frame clones alone and is incomplete. Counted here are about 770,000 clones, approximately 72% occurring once; the ten biggest clones make up approximately 2%. The TCR was taken from a woman aged 25 to 39 in good health. The V call is TRBV28, the J call TRBJ2-7; D is uncertain. The sequencing sample was made of memory CD4+ T cells sorted from blood. Documented subset: CD45RA-negative fraction. The CDR3 sequence: CASSRAHSYEQYF. The CDR3 DNA sequence: TGTGCCAGCTCGAGAGCACACTCCTACGAGCAGTACTTC. Drawing the rest from reference TRBV28 and TRBJ2-7, the complete variable domain is DVKVTQSSRYLVKRTGEKVFLECVQDMDHENMFWYRQDPGLGLRLIYFSYDVKMKEKGDIPEGYSVSREKKERFSLILESASTNQTSMYLCASSRAHSYEQYFGPGTRLTVT.